This paragraph covers one TCR beta chain sequence. The data stem from a study of blood T cell repertoires in COVID-19. Trimming cost V 7 bases and J 0 bases; bases outside gene matches: 4. Germline assignment: CDR1 MNHNY and CDR2 SVGAGI (reference sequence). The CDR3 is 16 amino acids. The repertoire was sequenced with immunoSEQ multiplex PCR; TCRdb's copy has only in-frame clones and lacks some. The sample includes 9,500 to 15,000 clones, about four fifths seen only once; the top ten take approximately 3.8%. This TCR was sampled from a woman aged 60 to 75 with acute or convalescent COVID-19. The chain recombines TRBV6-6 with TRBJ1-6; 9 nucleotides agree with TRBD1. Source material: peripheral blood. CDR3 loop: CASKGQGGSYNSPLHF. The CDR3 coding sequence is TGTGCCAGCAAGGGACAGGGAGGCTCCTATAATTCACCCCTCCACTTT.